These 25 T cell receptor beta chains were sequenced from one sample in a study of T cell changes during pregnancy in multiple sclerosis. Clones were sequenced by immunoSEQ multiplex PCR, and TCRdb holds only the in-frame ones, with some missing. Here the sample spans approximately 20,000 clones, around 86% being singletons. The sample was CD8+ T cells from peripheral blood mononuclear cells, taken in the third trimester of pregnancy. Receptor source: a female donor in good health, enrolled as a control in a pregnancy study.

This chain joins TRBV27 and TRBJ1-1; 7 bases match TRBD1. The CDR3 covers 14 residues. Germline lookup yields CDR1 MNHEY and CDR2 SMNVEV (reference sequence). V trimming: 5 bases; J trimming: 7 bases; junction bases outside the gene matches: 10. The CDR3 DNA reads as TGTGCCAGCAGTCTACAGGGGATTGGACGTGAAGCTTTCTTT. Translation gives CASSLQGIGREAFF.

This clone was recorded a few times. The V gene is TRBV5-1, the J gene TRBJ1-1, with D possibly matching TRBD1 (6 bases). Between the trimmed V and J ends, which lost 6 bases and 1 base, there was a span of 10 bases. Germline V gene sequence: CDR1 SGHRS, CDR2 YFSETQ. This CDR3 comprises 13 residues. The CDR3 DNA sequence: TGCGCCAGCACCACGACAGGGAACACTGAAGCTTTCTTT. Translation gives CASTTTGNTEAFF.

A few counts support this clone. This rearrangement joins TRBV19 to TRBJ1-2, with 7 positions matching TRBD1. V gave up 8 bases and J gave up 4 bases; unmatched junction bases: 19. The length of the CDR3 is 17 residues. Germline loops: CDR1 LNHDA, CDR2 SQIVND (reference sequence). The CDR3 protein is CASPGAPDRAQTYGYTF. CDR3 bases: TGTGCCAGTCCCGGGGCTCCAGACAGGGCTCAGACCTATGGCTACACCTTC. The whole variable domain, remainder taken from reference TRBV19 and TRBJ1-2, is DGGITQSPKYLFRKEGQNVTLSCEQNLNHDAMYWYRQDPGQGLRLIYYSQIVNDFQKGDIAEGYSVSREKKESFPLTVTSAQKNPTAFYLCASPGAPDRAQTYGYTFGSGTRLTVV.

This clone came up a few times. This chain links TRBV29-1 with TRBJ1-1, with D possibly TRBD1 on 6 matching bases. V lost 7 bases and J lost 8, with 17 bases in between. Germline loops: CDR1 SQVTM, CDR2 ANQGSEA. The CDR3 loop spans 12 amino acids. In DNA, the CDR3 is TGCAGCGGTCGAGGGGGTCGTGAAGAAGCTTTCTTT. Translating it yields CSGRGGREEAFF.

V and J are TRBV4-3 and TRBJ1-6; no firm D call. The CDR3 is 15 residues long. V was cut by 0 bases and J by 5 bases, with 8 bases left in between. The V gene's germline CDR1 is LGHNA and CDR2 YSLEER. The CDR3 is CASSQEFRNNSPLHF. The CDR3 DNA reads TGCGCCAGCAGCCAAGAATTCAGGAATAATTCACCCCTCCACTTT.

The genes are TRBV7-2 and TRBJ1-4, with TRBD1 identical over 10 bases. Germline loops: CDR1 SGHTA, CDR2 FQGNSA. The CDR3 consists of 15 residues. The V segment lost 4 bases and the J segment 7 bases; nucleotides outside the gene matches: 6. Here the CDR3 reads CASSSTGGWGEKLFF. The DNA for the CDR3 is TGTGCCAGCAGCTCGACAGGGGGCTGGGGTGAAAAACTGTTTTTT.

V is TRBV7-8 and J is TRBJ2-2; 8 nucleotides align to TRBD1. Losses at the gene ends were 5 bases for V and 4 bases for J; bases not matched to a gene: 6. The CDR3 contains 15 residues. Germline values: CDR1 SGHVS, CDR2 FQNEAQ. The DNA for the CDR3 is TGTGCCAGCAGCCTCAGGGGGCTCGGCACCGGGGAGCTGTTTTTT. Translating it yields CASSLRGLGTGELFF.

The CDR3 here is CASSFGGMLNTEAFF. The CDR3 DNA sequence: TGTGCCAGCAGCTTCGGGGGGATGCTGAACACTGAAGCTTTCTTT. V is TRBV5-6 and J is TRBJ1-1; perhaps TRBD1 as D (5 bases). Germline V gene data show CDR1 as SGHDT and CDR2 as YYEEEE. This CDR3 has 15 amino acids. V lost 2 bases to trimming and J lost 0 bases, with 11 bases between them.

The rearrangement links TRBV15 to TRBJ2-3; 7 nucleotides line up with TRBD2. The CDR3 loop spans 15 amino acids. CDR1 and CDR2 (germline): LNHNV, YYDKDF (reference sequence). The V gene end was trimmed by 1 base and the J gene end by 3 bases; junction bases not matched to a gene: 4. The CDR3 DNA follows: TGTGCCACCAGCAGAGGTGGGGGGGGGACAGATACGCAGTATTTT. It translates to CATSRGGGGTDTQYF.

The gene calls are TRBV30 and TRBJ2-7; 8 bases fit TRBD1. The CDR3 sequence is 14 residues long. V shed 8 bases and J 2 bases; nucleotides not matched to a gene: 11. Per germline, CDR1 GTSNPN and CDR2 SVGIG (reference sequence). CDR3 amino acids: CAATGAGGTYEQYF. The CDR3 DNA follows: TGTGCCGCCACGGGGGCAGGGGGCACCTACGAGCAGTACTTC.

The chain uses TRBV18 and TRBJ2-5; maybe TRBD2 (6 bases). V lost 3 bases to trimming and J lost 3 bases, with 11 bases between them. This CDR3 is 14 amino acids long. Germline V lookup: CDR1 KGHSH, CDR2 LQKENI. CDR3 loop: CASSPPGGKETQYF. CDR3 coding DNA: TGTGCCAGCTCACCCCCCGGCGGGAAAGAGACCCAGTACTTC.

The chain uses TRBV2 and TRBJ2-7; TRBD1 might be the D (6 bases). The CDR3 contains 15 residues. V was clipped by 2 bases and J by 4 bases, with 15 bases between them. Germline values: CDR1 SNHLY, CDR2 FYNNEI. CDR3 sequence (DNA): TGTGCCAGCAGTGAAAGGGAGACAGGCGGGTACGAGCAGTACTTC. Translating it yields CASSERETGGYEQYF. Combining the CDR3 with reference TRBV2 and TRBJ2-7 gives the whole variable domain EPEVTQTPSHQVTQMGQEVILRCVPISNHLYFYWYRQILGQKVEFLVSFYNNEISEKSEIFDDQFSVERPDGSNFTLKIRSTKLEDSAMYFCASSERETGGYEQYFGPGTRLTVT.

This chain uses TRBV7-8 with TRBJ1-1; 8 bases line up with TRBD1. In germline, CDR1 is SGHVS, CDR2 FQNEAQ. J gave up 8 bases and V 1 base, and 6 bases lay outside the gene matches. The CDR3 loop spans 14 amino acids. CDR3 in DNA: TGTGCCAGCAGCTTAGTAGGGGGGGACAGGGAAGCTTTCTTT. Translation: CASSLVGGDREAFF.

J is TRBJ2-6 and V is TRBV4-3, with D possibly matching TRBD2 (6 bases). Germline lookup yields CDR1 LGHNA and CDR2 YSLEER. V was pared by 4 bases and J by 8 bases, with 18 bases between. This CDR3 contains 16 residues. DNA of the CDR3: TGCGCCAGCAGCCGGAGTCGCTTAGGGAGGACCAACGTCCTGACTTTC. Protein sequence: CASSRSRLGRTNVLTF.

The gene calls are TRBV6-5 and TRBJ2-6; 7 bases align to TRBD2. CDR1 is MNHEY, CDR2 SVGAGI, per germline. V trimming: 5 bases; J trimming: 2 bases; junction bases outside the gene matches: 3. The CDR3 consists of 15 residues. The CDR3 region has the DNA TGTGCCAGCAGTCAAACTAGCGCTGGGGCCAACGTCCTGACTTTC. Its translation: CASSQTSAGANVLTF.

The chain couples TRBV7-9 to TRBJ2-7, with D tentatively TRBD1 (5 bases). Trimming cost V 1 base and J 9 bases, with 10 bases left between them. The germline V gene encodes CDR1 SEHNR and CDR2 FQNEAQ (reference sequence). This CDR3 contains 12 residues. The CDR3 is CASSLDQGSQYF. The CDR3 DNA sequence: TGTGCCAGCAGCTTAGATCAGGGATCGCAGTACTTC.

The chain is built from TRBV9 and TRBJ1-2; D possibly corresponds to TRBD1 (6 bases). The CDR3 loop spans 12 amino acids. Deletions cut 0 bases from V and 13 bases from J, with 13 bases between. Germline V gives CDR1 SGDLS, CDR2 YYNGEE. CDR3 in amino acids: CASSVGGQVGTF. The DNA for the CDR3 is TGTGCCAGCAGCGTAGGGGGGCAGGTGGGCACCTTC.

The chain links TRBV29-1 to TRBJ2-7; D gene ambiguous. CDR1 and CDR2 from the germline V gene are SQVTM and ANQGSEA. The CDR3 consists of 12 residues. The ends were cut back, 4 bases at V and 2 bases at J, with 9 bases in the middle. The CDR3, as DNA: TGCAGCGTTGCGATAGATGCCTACGAGCAGTACTTC. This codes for CSVAIDAYEQYF.

The CDR3 nucleotides are TGTGCCAGTAGTATAGGGTACAGAGTGGAAGAGACCCAGTACTTC. This codes for CASSIGYRVEETQYF. The gene calls are TRBV19 and TRBJ2-5; D gene unclear. CDR1 and CDR2 (germline): LNHDA, SQIVND (reference sequence). The CDR3 runs 15 residues. Trimming pared 1 base from V and 3 bases from J, leaving 12 bases between. The full variable domain, its missing parts supplied by reference TRBV19 and TRBJ2-5, is DGGITQSPKYLFRKEGQNVTLSCEQNLNHDAMYWYRQDPGQGLRLIYYSQIVNDFQKGDIAEGYSVSREKKESFPLTVTSAQKNPTAFYLCASSIGYRVEETQYFGPGTRLLVL.

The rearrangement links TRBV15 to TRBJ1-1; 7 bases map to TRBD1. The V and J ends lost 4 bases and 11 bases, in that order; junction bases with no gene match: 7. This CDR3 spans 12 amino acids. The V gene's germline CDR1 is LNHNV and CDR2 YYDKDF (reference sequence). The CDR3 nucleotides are TGTGCCACCAGCAAGGGGGCAGATTTGGCTTTCTTT. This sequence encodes CATSKGADLAFF.

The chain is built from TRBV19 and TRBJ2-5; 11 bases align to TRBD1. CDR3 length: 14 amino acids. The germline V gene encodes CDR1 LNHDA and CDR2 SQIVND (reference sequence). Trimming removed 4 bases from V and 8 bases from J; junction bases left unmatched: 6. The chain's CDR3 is CASSKRDRGLTQYF. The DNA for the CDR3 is TGTGCCAGTAGTAAAAGGGACAGGGGGTTAACCCAGTACTTC.

The DNA for the CDR3 is TGCAGCGTCCGGGAGGGATCCGAACACGAGCAGTACTTC. This gives the protein CSVREGSEHEQYF. The chain joins TRBV29-1 to TRBJ2-7, with 8 nucleotides matching TRBD2. Germline-derived CDR1 and CDR2 are SQVTM and ANQGSEA. The CDR3 consists of 13 residues. J was trimmed by 5 bases and V by 6 bases; bases with no gene match: 9.

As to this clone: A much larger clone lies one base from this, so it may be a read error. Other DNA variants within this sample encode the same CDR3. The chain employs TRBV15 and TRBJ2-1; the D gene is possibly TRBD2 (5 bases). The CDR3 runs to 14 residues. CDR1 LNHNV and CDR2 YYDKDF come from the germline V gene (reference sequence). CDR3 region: CATRNGESYNEQFF. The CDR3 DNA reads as TGCGCCACCCGGAACGGGGAGTCCTACAATGAGCAGTTCTTC.

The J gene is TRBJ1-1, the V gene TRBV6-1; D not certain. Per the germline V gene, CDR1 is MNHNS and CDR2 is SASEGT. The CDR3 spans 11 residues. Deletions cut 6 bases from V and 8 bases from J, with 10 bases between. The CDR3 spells CASSLRLEAFF. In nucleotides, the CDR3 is TGTGCCAGCAGCCTGAGACTGGAAGCTTTCTTT.

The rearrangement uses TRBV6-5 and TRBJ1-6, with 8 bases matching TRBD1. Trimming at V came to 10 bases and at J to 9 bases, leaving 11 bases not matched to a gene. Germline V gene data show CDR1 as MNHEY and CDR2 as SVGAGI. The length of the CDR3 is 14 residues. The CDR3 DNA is TGTGCCACCTGGGGGGCAGGGGGCACTTCACCCCTCCACTTT. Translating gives CATWGAGGTSPLHF.